This T cell receptor beta chain originates from a study of tumor and adjacent non-tumor tissue in lung cancer. About the research overall: Stage I to III disease affected approximately 11 men and 5 women aged about 31 to 76. On average, productive TCRbeta reads reached about 4.17 million per sample.

RNA was extracted from bulk tissue without any cell sorting. The normal lung tissue was taken more than 3 cm from the tumor edge. Three rounds of nested PCR, following a modified ARM-PCR protocol, produced the TCRbeta library. TCRdb re-derived calls from the multiplex PCR reads in MiXCR, one entry per CDR3 protein. In the table there are about 98,000 distinct CDR3 sequences, roughly 80% of which are singletons. Study-wide results and caveats: Shorter survival was associated with higher TCR diversity in tumors. Tumor repertoires had a smaller top 100 clone share than normal lung.

The V gene's germline CDR1 is MGHRA and CDR2 YSYEKL. The CDR3 consists of 15 residues. Concerning this clonotype: What it binds is not known. The junction departs from the called germline gene at one end, perhaps through a read error.

The TCR comes from a man aged 55 to 69 with small cell lung cancer. Material: distant non-tumor lung tissue. The gene calls are TRBV4-1 and TRBJ1-1, with a possible D match to TRBD1 (6 bases). This CDR3 is CASSHAGQLNTQAFF. The CDR3 region has the DNA TGCGCCAGCAGCCATGCTGGACAGCTGAACACTCAAGCTTTCTTT.